These 18 T cell receptor beta chains came from one sample sequenced in a study of T-cell reconstitution after alpha-beta-depleted transplantation in children. It was with unique molecular identifiers that the TCRbeta library was prepared. Using its own MiXCR run on the PCR reads, TCRdb lists one record per CDR3 protein. Of about 540,000 distinct CDR3 sequences listed, around 19% were seen once; the top ten hold 3.3%. The sample in question was PBMCs from the stem cell graft donor, obtained from the stem cell graft. These receptor sequences come from a human donor who donated a stem cell graft to a child with acute lymphoblastic leukemia.

In DNA, the CDR3 is TGTGCCAGCACCCGGGACAGGGACTACGAGCAGTACTTC. Translated: CASTRDRDYEQYF. The rearrangement uses TRBV6-6 and TRBJ2-7; the match to TRBD1 covers 9 bases. The CDR3 extends over 13 amino acids. Germline loops: CDR1 MNHNY, CDR2 SVGAGI (reference sequence). The junction had 4 bases not matched to a gene; V was cut back by 7 bases and J by 3 bases.

This clonotype was seen a handful of times. The germline gene is not matched at one end of the junction; a read error may be the cause. This chain links TRBV15 with TRBJ1-1; D unresolved. This CDR3 has 14 residues. CDR1 and CDR2 (germline): LNHNV, YYDKDF (reference sequence). In DNA form, the CDR3 reads TGTGCCACCAGCAGAGATACGGGGAACTCTGAAGCTTTCTTT. Translation: CATSRDTGNSEAFF.

This clonotype was seen only a few times. V usage is TRBV4-1 and J usage is TRBJ2-1; 8 bases align to TRBD2. CDR3 size: 15 residues. Trimming took 3 bases from V and 10 from J; bases not matched to a gene: 11. The germline V gene encodes CDR1 MGHRA and CDR2 YSYEKL. The CDR3 sequence: CASSHLGLAENEQFF. The CDR3 DNA is TGCGCCAGCAGCCACCTAGGACTAGCAGAGAACGAGCAGTTCTTC.

The V call is TRBV6-1, the J call TRBJ2-7, with 7 positions matching TRBD1. Germline V gene data show CDR1 as MNHNS and CDR2 as SASEGT. This CDR3 has 15 residues. Germline trimming cut 6 bases from V and 1 base from J; bases unmatched to any gene: 9. The CDR3 loop reads CASRQGHTFSYEQYF. In DNA form, the CDR3 reads TGTGCCAGCAGACAGGGGCACACTTTTTCCTACGAGCAGTACTTC.

The chain carries TRBV5-4 and TRBJ2-1; D may be TRBD2 (6 bases). The CDR3 loop spans 14 amino acids. V was trimmed by 9 bases and J by 9 bases, leaving 22 bases between them. Looked up from germline, CDR1 is SGHNT and CDR2 is YYREEE (reference sequence). The CDR3 bases are TGTGCCACCGGGACTTGGGGGTCCGGGAGTGAGCAGTTCTTC. Translating it yields CATGTWGSGSEQFF.

The CDR3 DNA reads as TGTGCCAGCACCGACAGAAGCACAGATACGCAGTATTTT. Protein: CASTDRSTDTQYF. The chain is built from TRBV2 and TRBJ2-3, with D possibly TRBD1 on 5 matching bases. Germline V gene lookup returns CDR1 SNHLY and CDR2 FYNNEI. The CDR3 is 13 amino acids. Trimming took off 7 bases at V and 0 bases at J, with 8 bases between the two ends.

This clonotype was detected only a few times. This rearrangement joins TRBV10-3 to TRBJ1-6; D possibly corresponds to TRBD1 (5 bases). CDR3 length: 15 residues. V was trimmed by 6 bases and J by 7 bases, leaving 16 bases between them. Germline lookup yields CDR1 ENHRY and CDR2 SYGVKD. The CDR3 is CAIRKGDSKNSPLHF. The CDR3 DNA reads TGTGCCATCAGAAAAGGGGACTCTAAAAATTCACCCCTCCACTTT.

The chain couples TRBV29-1 to TRBJ1-5; D remains ambiguous. Trimming took off 4 bases at V and 3 bases at J, with 10 bases between the two ends. Germline values: CDR1 SQVTM, CDR2 ANQGSEA. This CDR3 region has 13 residues. CDR3: CSVGIRTNQPQHF. Written as DNA, the CDR3 is TGCAGCGTTGGTATCAGGACCAATCAGCCCCAGCATTTT. Full variable domain (missing parts from reference TRBV29-1 and TRBJ1-5): SAVISQKPSRDICQRGTSLTIQCQVDSQVTMMFWYRQQPGQSLTLIATANQGSEATYESGFVIDKFPISRPNLTFSTLTVSNMSPEDSSIYLCSVGIRTNQPQHFGDGTRLSIL.

This clonotype showed up just a few times. V is TRBV5-1 and J is TRBJ1-2, with D perhaps matching TRBD1 (5 bases). Germline values: CDR1 SGHRS, CDR2 YFSETQ. The CDR3 sequence is 13 residues long. V shed 4 bases and J shed 4 bases, with 11 bases lying between them. The CDR3 loop reads CASSHDSLYGYTF. CDR3 bases: TGCGCCAGCAGCCACGACAGCCTCTATGGCTACACCTTC. The full variable domain, in which reference TRBV5-1 and TRBJ1-2 provide the parts outside the CDR3, is KAGVTQTPRYLIKTRGQQVTLSCSPISGHRSVSWYQQTPGQGLQFLFEYFSETQRNKGNFPGRFSGRQFSNSRSEMNVSTLELGDSALYLCASSHDSLYGYTFGSGTRLTVV.

The chain recombines TRBV10-3 with TRBJ2-5; D possibly corresponds to TRBD1 (6 bases). V was shortened by 0 bases and J by 0 bases, with 14 bases between the two germline ends. The germline V gene encodes CDR1 ENHRY and CDR2 SYGVKD. This CDR3 is built from 17 residues. The CDR3 region has the DNA TGTGCCATCAGTGAGTCAGTACTCCGGGACAACCAAGAGACCCAGTACTTC. This sequence encodes CAISESVLRDNQETQYF.

This clonotype showed up just a few times. The chain links TRBV15 to TRBJ1-6; no firm D call. The CDR3 sequence is 14 residues long. V dropped 0 bases and J dropped 7 bases, with 7 bases sitting between them. The germline CDR1 and CDR2 sequences are LNHNV and YYDKDF (reference sequence). CDR3 amino acids: CATSRDPENSPLHF. CDR3 coding DNA: TGTGCCACCAGCAGAGACCCCGAAAATTCACCCCTCCACTTT.

The rearrangement joins TRBV27 to TRBJ2-7; D is undetermined. This CDR3 spans 13 amino acids. The germline V gene encodes CDR1 MNHEY and CDR2 SMNVEV (reference sequence). Trimming took 2 bases from V and 3 from J, leaving 8 bases between them. The CDR3: CASSLGSYYEQYF. The CDR3 nucleotides read TGTGCCAGCAGTTTAGGTTCGTACTACGAGCAGTACTTC.

The chain uses TRBV4-2 and TRBJ2-7, with TRBD1 identical over 10 bases. CDR1 LGHNA and CDR2 YNFKEQ come from the germline V gene. The J segment lost 4 bases and the V segment lost 6 bases, leaving 24 bases of the junction unmatched. The CDR3 is 20 residues long. The chain's CDR3 is CASSPPGQGPETRGTYEQYF. The CDR3 region has the DNA TGTGCCAGCAGTCCTCCGGGACAGGGGCCGGAGACGAGGGGGACATACGAGCAGTACTTC.

The chain recombines TRBV4-1 with TRBJ2-4; D unclear. V lost 4 bases and J 1 base, leaving 14 bases between the germline ends. The CDR3 contains 16 residues. CDR1 and CDR2 (germline): MGHRA, YSYEKL. This CDR3 is CASSPWPRVAKNIQYF. The CDR3 coding sequence is TGCGCCAGCAGCCCTTGGCCAAGGGTGGCCAAAAACATTCAGTACTTC.

The V and J genes are TRBV6-1 and TRBJ2-7; D may correspond to TRBD1 or TRBD2 (6 bases each). Germline V CDR1 and CDR2: MNHNS, SASEGT. The V gene lost 5 bases and the J gene lost 3 bases, with 17 bases spanning the gap. The CDR3 is made up of 15 amino acids. The chain's CDR3 is CASSQKEGGIYEQYF. CDR3 nucleotide sequence: TGTGCCAGCAGTCAAAAGGAGGGGGGTATCTACGAGCAGTACTTC.

Only a few counts were recorded for this clonotype. The chain carries TRBV5-1 and TRBJ2-7; 10 positions agree with TRBD1. The germline CDR1 and CDR2 sequences are SGHRS and YFSETQ. V gave up 1 base and J gave up 3 bases; unmatched junction bases: 22. The CDR3 loop spans 21 amino acids. CDR3 loop: CASSLFGVHPTGQGSFYEQYF. CDR3 DNA: TGCGCCAGCAGCTTGTTTGGGGTCCACCCAACGGGACAGGGGTCTTTCTACGAGCAGTACTTC.

The chain combines TRBV13 with TRBJ2-7; D is unresolved. The germline V gene has CDR1 PRHDT and CDR2 FYEKMQ (reference sequence). Deletions cut 1 base from V and 2 bases from J, with 6 bases between. This CDR3 is built from 13 residues. The CDR3 DNA reads TGTGCCAGCAGCTTAGCACTGACCTACGAGCAGTACTTC. Protein sequence: CASSLALTYEQYF. The variable domain in full, completed from reference TRBV13 and TRBJ2-7, reads AAGVIQSPRHLIKEKRETATLKCYPIPRHDTVYWYQQGPGQDPQFLISFYEKMQSDKGSIPDRFSAQQFSDYHSELNMSSLELGDSALYFCASSLALTYEQYFGPGTRLTVT.

This clonotype was counted at least ten times. The chain is built from TRBV5-1 and TRBJ2-3; D is unresolved. The CDR3 is made up of 12 amino acids. CDR1 is SGHRS and CDR2 is YFSETQ in the germline V gene. V lost 4 bases to trimming and J lost 2 bases, with 5 bases between them. The CDR3 sequence is CASSLYTDTQYF. CDR3 DNA sequence: TGCGCCAGCAGCCTCTACACAGATACGCAGTATTTT.